This TCR beta chain was sequenced during a study of T cells in localized non-small cell lung cancer. Repertoires were generated with immunoSEQ multiplex PCR, while TCRdb's copy carries only in-frame clones and drops some. The sample comprises about 28,000 clones, 65% to 85% of which are singletons, and 4% to 5.5% rests with the top ten. General observations from the study: Only one tumor region was sequenced, so heterogeneity remains possible. Compared with tumor, uninvolved adjacent lung displayed greater T cell clonality, ranking highest overall. In the blood, greater T cell density corresponded to longer overall survival. Within adjacent lung there appeared a median approximately 57 of the top 100 tumor clones.

On this clone: Its target is unknown.

The CDR3 spans 12 residues. The ends were cut back, 0 bases at V and 2 bases at J, with 4 bases in the middle. Germline loops: CDR1 GTSNPN, CDR2 SVGIG (reference sequence). Sample: peripheral blood mononuclear cells, taken before any cancer treatment. The source is a man aged 40 to 75 with stage III lung adenocarcinoma. V usage is TRBV30 and J usage is TRBJ1-2; D gene unclear. The CDR3 is CAWSVDNYGYTF. DNA for the CDR3: TGTGCCTGGAGTGTCGACAACTATGGCTACACCTTC.